The 30 T cell receptor beta chains in this list originate from one sample, sequenced in a study of OX40 agonist ivuxolimab in advanced cancers. Sequencing was performed with immunoSEQ multiplex PCR; in TCRdb, only in-frame clones are kept and a portion is missing. The sample lists around 65,000 clones, about 89% occurring once. The sequences come from CD4+ or CD8+ T cells sorted from blood, collected in a trial of the OX40 agonist ivuxolimab. The receptors stem from an adult with an advanced solid tumor such as melanoma, head and neck, liver or kidney cancer.

The genes are TRBV11-2 and TRBJ1-1, with D unresolved. Germline assignment: CDR1 SGHAT and CDR2 FQNNGV. The CDR3 has 13 residues. The V and J ends lost 1 base and 7 bases respectively, with 10 bases between them. This CDR3 reads CASSLVAQVEAFF. For the CDR3, the DNA is TGTGCCAGCAGCTTAGTGGCACAAGTTGAAGCTTTCTTT.

J is TRBJ2-2 and V is TRBV28; TRBD1 matches 7 bases. The CDR3 length is 15 residues. The ends lost 6 bases at V and 0 bases at J; junction bases unmatched: 4. CDR1 is MDHEN and CDR2 is SYDVKM in the germline V gene. CDR3 sequence reads: CASRRGLANTGELFF. CDR3 nucleotide sequence: TGTGCCAGCAGAAGGGGGCTAGCGAACACCGGGGAGCTGTTTTTT.

The rearrangement uses TRBV20-1 and TRBJ2-7; 8 bases line up with TRBD1. CDR1 DFQATT and CDR2 SNEGSKA come from the germline V gene (reference sequence). Trimming removed 7 bases from V and 3 bases from J; junction bases left unmatched: 2. The CDR3 has 11 amino acids. The CDR3 nucleotides read TGCAGTGGGACAGGGAGCTACGAGCAGTACTTC. As protein: CSGTGSYEQYF.

This clone was seen once. The V call is TRBV15, the J call TRBJ2-6, with 8 bases identical to TRBD1. The CDR3 runs to 17 residues. CDR1 is LNHNV, CDR2 YYDKDF, per germline (reference sequence). The V gene end was trimmed by 2 bases and the J gene end by 2 bases; junction bases not matched to a gene: 5. CDR3 DNA: TGTGCCACCAGCAGAACCGACAGGGGAACTGGGGCCAACGTCCTGACTTTC. Its protein product is CATSRTDRGTGANVLTF.

This clone was seen only once. This sequence joins TRBV6-5 and TRBJ2-3; tentatively, D is TRBD1 or TRBD2 (6 bases each). V shed 7 bases and J shed 2 bases, with 13 bases lying between them. CDR3 length: 14 residues. From germline, CDR1 is MNHEY and CDR2 SVGAGI. CDR3 amino acids: CASTRGGHTDTQYF. The CDR3 region has the DNA TGTGCCAGCACCCGAGGGGGGCACACAGATACGCAGTATTTT.

The chain is built from TRBV5-1 and TRBJ1-4, with TRBD1 as a possible D gene (6 bases). From germline, CDR1 is SGHRS and CDR2 YFSETQ. The CDR3 runs to 15 residues. V gave up 4 bases and J gave up 3 bases, with 13 bases separating them. The CDR3 nucleotides read TGCGCCAGCAGCGTCGGGGGCTTGGCTAATGAAAAACTGTTTTTT. Translation: CASSVGGLANEKLFF.

The V gene is TRBV6-1, the J gene TRBJ1-5, with D uncertain. Germline V gives CDR1 MNHNS, CDR2 SASEGT. The CDR3 consists of 14 residues. V lost 2 bases, J lost 7 bases, and 12 bases lay in between. The CDR3: CASSENRVLQPQHF. CDR3 nucleotides: TGTGCCAGCAGTGAAAACCGGGTCTTACAGCCCCAGCATTTT.

This clone was observed a few times. The CDR3 DNA sequence: TGTGCCAGCAGTGAAAGGCTTCCTAGCTTGGGGGGGACCCAGTACTTC. This translates into CASSERLPSLGGTQYF. The V gene is TRBV6-1, the J gene TRBJ2-5, with D possibly matching TRBD2 (6 bases). Trimming pared 2 bases from V and 7 bases from J, leaving 20 bases between. CDR1 is MNHNS and CDR2 is SASEGT in the germline V gene. The CDR3 is 16 amino acids.

This chain connects TRBV6-1 to TRBJ1-3; 9 bases are shared with TRBD1. The CDR3 spans 16 residues. The germline CDR1 and CDR2 sequences are MNHNS and SASEGT. V was pared by 2 bases and J by 5 bases, with 7 bases of the junction left unmatched. CDR3 DNA: TGTGCCAGCAGTGAACGGGGGGGACAGGGAAGAAACACCATATATTTT. It translates to CASSERGGQGRNTIYF.

The chain carries TRBV6-4 and TRBJ2-3; D uncertain. The CDR3 length is 15 residues. CDR1 MRHNA and CDR2 SNTAGT come from the germline V gene. V lost 7 bases and J 2 bases, leaving 16 bases between the germline ends. CDR3 DNA sequence: TGTGCCAGCAAACCTTTCGGGCGACTCACAGATACGCAGTATTTT. Amino acids: CASKPFGRLTDTQYF.

The genes are TRBV2 and TRBJ2-4; possibly TRBD1 or TRBD2 for D (5 bases each). The germline V gene encodes CDR1 SNHLY and CDR2 FYNNEI. The CDR3 runs to 15 residues. The ends were cut back, 1 base at V and 3 bases at J, with 10 bases in the middle. The CDR3 coding sequence is TGTGCCAGCAGTGAAGGAGGGCAGGGCAAAAACATTCAGTACTTC. This sequence encodes CASSEGGQGKNIQYF.

The genes are TRBV6-6 and TRBJ2-6; D uncertain. Per the germline V gene, CDR1 is MNHNY and CDR2 is SVGAGI (reference sequence). The CDR3 covers 15 residues. V lost 10 bases, J lost 0 bases, and 13 bases lay in between. The chain's CDR3 is CAILGSDSGANVLTF. The DNA for the CDR3 is TGTGCCATCCTCGGTTCCGACTCTGGGGCCAACGTCCTGACTTTC.

CDR3 nucleotide sequence: TGTGCCAGCAGTTTATCCCTTGGGACCCAGGGGACCTTC. This translates into CASSLSLGTQGTF. This chain connects TRBV27 to TRBJ1-2; possible D gene TRBD1, 6 bases. The V gene's germline CDR1 is MNHEY and CDR2 SMNVEV (reference sequence). The CDR3 length is 13 residues. Trimming removed 0 bases from V and 14 bases from J, with 16 bases in between.

CDR3 in amino acids: CASSLPDLDRGEFF. In DNA, the CDR3 is TGTGCCAGCAGCTTGCCGGACCTTGACAGGGGGGAGTTCTTC. The rearrangement links TRBV5-6 to TRBJ2-1; TRBD1 matches at 9 bases. Looked up from germline, CDR1 is SGHDT and CDR2 is YYEEEE. With V trimmed by 1 base and J by 14 bases, 10 bases remained unmatched. The CDR3 totals 14 residues.

This chain links TRBV10-3 with TRBJ2-2; TRBD2 matches 12 bases. J gave up 4 bases and V 4 bases, and 4 bases lay outside the gene matches. The CDR3 has 16 residues. Per germline, CDR1 ENHRY and CDR2 SYGVKD. The DNA for the CDR3 is TGTGCCATCAGTGGTGGACTAGCGGGGACCACCGGGGAGCTGTTTTTT. Translated: CAISGGLAGTTGELFF.

V is TRBV27 and J is TRBJ1-1; D uncertain. The V gene's germline CDR1 is MNHEY and CDR2 SMNVEV (reference sequence). The CDR3 is 13 amino acids. V lost 6 bases to trimming and J lost 2 bases, with 10 bases between them. The CDR3 DNA sequence: TGTGCCAGCAGCTACCGGGGTAACACTGAAGCTTTCTTT. Encoded protein: CASSYRGNTEAFF.

This chain connects TRBV19 to TRBJ2-7, with 12 bases aligning to TRBD2. The CDR3 runs to 18 residues. The ends lost 0 bases at V and 10 bases at J; junction bases unmatched: 16. Per germline, CDR1 LNHDA and CDR2 SQIVND (reference sequence). In nucleotides, the CDR3 is TGTGCCAGTAGTATAGAGGTGACTAGCGGGAGACACACCCCCCGACAGTACTTC. Protein: CASSIEVTSGRHTPRQYF. The full variable domain, completed using reference TRBV19 and TRBJ2-7, is DGGITQSPKYLFRKEGQNVTLSCEQNLNHDAMYWYRQDPGQGLRLIYYSQIVNDFQKGDIAEGYSVSREKKESFPLTVTSAQKNPTAFYLCASSIEVTSGRHTPRQYFGPGTRLTVT.

This clone appeared once. The chain carries TRBV7-3 and TRBJ2-2; possible D gene TRBD1, 6 bases. The CDR3 loop spans 15 amino acids. Trimming took off 4 bases at V and 10 bases at J, with 19 bases between the two ends. Germline CDR1 is SGHTA and CDR2 is FQGTGA. CDR3 residues: CASSSQTGNLAELFF. In nucleotides, the CDR3 is TGTGCCAGCAGCTCCCAAACAGGGAACTTGGCGGAGCTGTTTTTT.

This chain links TRBV28 with TRBJ2-7, with 12 positions matching TRBD1. CDR1 is MDHEN and CDR2 is SYDVKM in the germline V gene. The junction had 8 bases not matched to a gene; V was cut back by 6 bases and J by 5 bases. The CDR3 is made up of 15 amino acids. CDR3 loop: CASRDPGQGAHEQYF. CDR3 nucleotides: TGTGCCAGCAGGGATCCGGGACAGGGGGCCCACGAGCAGTACTTC.

The chain recombines TRBV6-5 with TRBJ1-2; the match to TRBD1 covers 9 bases. Looked up from germline, CDR1 is MNHEY and CDR2 is SVGAGI. The CDR3 spans 15 residues. The V gene end was trimmed by 7 bases and the J gene end by 1 base; junction bases not matched to a gene: 7. Here the CDR3 DNA reads TGTGCCAGCACCCAGACAGGGGGGTTTAACTATGGCTACACCTTC. Residues: CASTQTGGFNYGYTF.

This chain's CDR3 is CASSPARGGEAYEQYF. The CDR3 region has the DNA TGTGCCAGCAGCCCCGCCCGCGGGGGGGAGGCCTACGAGCAGTACTTC. The chain has TRBV4-2 and TRBJ2-7, with 9 nucleotides matching TRBD2. Losses at the gene ends were 4 bases for V and 2 bases for J; bases not matched to a gene: 9. Germline values: CDR1 LGHNA, CDR2 YNFKEQ. CDR3 length: 16 residues.

The chain employs TRBV6-6 and TRBJ1-2; possibly TRBD1 for D (6 bases). Germline lookup yields CDR1 MNHNY and CDR2 SVGAGI (reference sequence). Trimming removed 6 bases at V and 7 bases at J, with 18 bases between. There are 14 residues in the CDR3. In DNA, the CDR3 is TGTGCCAGCAGGCAATTTACAGGGTTGGCTGGCTACACCTTC. It codes for CASRQFTGLAGYTF.

The gene calls are TRBV5-1 and TRBJ1-4; 7 bases match TRBD1. The V gene end was trimmed by 4 bases and the J gene end by 4 bases; junction bases not matched to a gene: 10. Germline assignment: CDR1 SGHRS and CDR2 YFSETQ. This CDR3 spans 16 amino acids. CDR3 DNA: TGCGCCAGCAGCAAGGGACAGCCGCTCGGTAATGAAAAACTGTTTTTT. Protein: CASSKGQPLGNEKLFF. The variable domain in full, with the rest retrieved from reference TRBV5-1 and TRBJ1-4, is KAGVTQTPRYLIKTRGQQVTLSCSPISGHRSVSWYQQTPGQGLQFLFEYFSETQRNKGNFPGRFSGRQFSNSRSEMNVSTLELGDSALYLCASSKGQPLGNEKLFFGSGTQLSVL.

V and J are TRBV2 and TRBJ2-3; TRBD2 matches at 13 bases. This CDR3 comprises 15 residues. Germline V gene sequence: CDR1 SNHLY, CDR2 FYNNEI. The J segment lost 4 bases and the V segment lost 6 bases, leaving 4 bases of the junction unmatched. Here the CDR3 DNA reads TGTGCCAGCAGGTGGACTAGCGGGAGCCCAGATACGCAGTATTTT. This sequence encodes CASRWTSGSPDTQYF.

A single count supports this clone. The chain joins TRBV19 to TRBJ1-6; D is possibly TRBD1 (5 bases). V dropped 7 bases and J dropped 8 bases, with 15 bases sitting between them. The CDR3 totals 14 residues. The germline CDR1 and CDR2 sequences are LNHDA and SQIVND (reference sequence). CDR3 nucleotides: TGTGCCAGTACCCCGACAGCCAACGATTCACCCCTCCACTTT. Encoded protein: CASTPTANDSPLHF.

This chain links TRBV15 with TRBJ2-5; 8 nucleotides match TRBD2. The assigned J gene may be wrong: the sequence end matches TRBJ2-7 better. The length of the CDR3 is 15 residues. CDR1 is LNHNV, CDR2 YYDKDF, per germline (reference sequence). The CDR3 coding sequence is TGTGCCACCAGCAGAGATCTTTCGGGAGGGGTCGAGCAGTACTTC. Amino acid sequence: CATSRDLSGGVEQYF.

In DNA form, the CDR3 reads TGTGCCAGCAGTGAGGACAGGGGCACCGGGGAGCTGTTTTTT. As protein: CASSEDRGTGELFF. The V and J genes are TRBV2 and TRBJ2-2; 9 bases match TRBD1. This CDR3 has 14 amino acids. J was trimmed by 4 bases and V by 3 bases; bases with no gene match: 0. Looked up from germline, CDR1 is SNHLY and CDR2 is FYNNEI.

The count of this clone is one. The rearrangement uses TRBV10-1 and TRBJ2-1, with 14 bases that match TRBD2. The trim removed 6 bases at V and 6 bases at J, leaving 4 bases unmatched. Looked up from germline, CDR1 is WNHNN and CDR2 is SYGVQD (reference sequence). The CDR3 runs to 15 residues. The chain's CDR3 is CASSIGLAGGNEQFF. The CDR3 DNA reads as TGCGCCAGCAGCATCGGACTAGCGGGAGGCAATGAGCAGTTCTTC.

V usage is TRBV2 and J usage is TRBJ2-2; D is undetermined. This CDR3 contains 13 residues. V gave up 0 bases and J gave up 8 bases, with 7 bases separating them. Germline CDR1 is SNHLY and CDR2 is FYNNEI. CDR3 in DNA: TGTGCCAGCAGTGAAGCGCTAACGGGGGAGCTGTTTTTT. Amino acids: CASSEALTGELFF.

The chain links TRBV2 to TRBJ2-7; possible D gene TRBD2, 7 bases. The CDR3 consists of 15 residues. V gave up 7 bases and J gave up 1 base, with 17 bases separating them. Per the germline V gene, CDR1 is SNHLY and CDR2 is FYNNEI. CDR3: CASKGGGYRSYEQYF. The CDR3 DNA reads as TGTGCCAGCAAAGGGGGGGGGTACAGGTCCTACGAGCAGTACTTC. The entire variable domain, with the rest obtained from reference TRBV2 and TRBJ2-7, is as follows: EPEVTQTPSHQVTQMGQEVILRCVPISNHLYFYWYRQILGQKVEFLVSFYNNEISEKSEIFDDQFSVERPDGSNFTLKIRSTKLEDSAMYFCASKGGGYRSYEQYFGPGTRLTVT.